A selection of T cell receptor beta chains follows, all from one sample in a study of cytomegalovirus exposure and HLA in healthy donors. TCRdb keeps only in-frame clones here, not all; method: immunoSEQ multiplex PCR. The profile shows about 160,000 clones, approximately 80% of them singletons. The sequenced material came from PBMCs. These receptor sequences come from a man between 50 and 59 years old in good health and CMV-seropositive. Each CDR3 is given with its conserved first and last residue. D genes are given only for firm matches. Not every row has a clone size; where given, it reads once, few, many or a size class.

V: TRBV6-1; J: TRBJ2-3; D: -; size: few; DNA: TGTGCCAGCAGCGCAACAGGAGCAAGAGATACGCAGTATTTT; CDR3: CASSATGARDTQYF
V: TRBV18; J: TRBJ1-3; D: -; size: -; DNA: TGTGCCAGCTCACCGGTCAGGGTCGGATCTGGAAACACCATATATTTT; CDR3: CASSPVRVGSGNTIYF
V: TRBV30; J: TRBJ1-1; D: -; size: -; DNA: TGTGCCTGGAAGGGTAGGGGGACCTCCCGGATCGGGACTGAAGCTTTCTTT; CDR3: CAWKGRGTSRIGTEAFF
V: TRBV6-6; J: TRBJ2-7; D: TRBD1; size: -; DNA: TGTGCCAGCTGCCTTTCCGGGACAGACTCCTACGAGCAGTACTTC; CDR3: CASCLSGTDSYEQYF
V: TRBV5-1; J: TRBJ1-1; D: -; size: -; DNA: TGCGCCAGCAGCGTCGAGGGAGTGAACACTGAAGCTTTCTTT; CDR3: CASSVEGVNTEAFF
V: TRBV15; J: TRBJ1-4; D: -; size: -; DNA: TGTGCCACCAGCAGAGTTTTAGGGGCCGCAACTAATGAAAAACTGTTTTTT; CDR3: CATSRVLGAATNEKLFF
V: TRBV9; J: TRBJ2-2; D: -; size: -; DNA: TGTGCCAGCAGCTTTCACAGGGACACCGGGGAGCTGTTTTTT; CDR3: CASSFHRDTGELFF
V: TRBV28; J: TRBJ1-5; D: TRBD1; size: -; DNA: TGTGCCAGCAGTTCCTCCCGGACAGGGATCCATAGGGGCAATCAGCCCCAGCATTTT; CDR3: CASSSSRTGIHRGNQPQHF
V: TRBV4-1; J: TRBJ2-7; D: -; size: -; DNA: TGCGCCAGCAGCCAAGAGCAGGGTTACTACGAGCAGTACTTC; CDR3: CASSQEQGYYEQYF
V: TRBV23-1; J: TRBJ1-5; D: -; size: -; DNA: TGCGCCAGCAGTCCTCGGGGGAATCAGCCCCAGCATTTT; CDR3: CASSPRGNQPQHF
V: TRBV15; J: TRBJ1-2; D: TRBD1; size: few; DNA: TGTGCCACCAGACAGGGGGCGAACTATGGCTACACCTTC; CDR3: CATRQGANYGYTF
V: TRBV5-1; J: TRBJ1-4; D: TRBD1; size: few; DNA: TGCGCCAGCAGCCAAACCTCCGAGGACACAGGGGTGACTAATGAAAAACTGTTTTTT; CDR3: CASSQTSEDTGVTNEKLFF
V: TRBV5-1; J: TRBJ2-3; D: -; size: few; DNA: TGCGCCAGCAGCCCAGGACAGAACACAGATACGCAGTATTTT; CDR3: CASSPGQNTDTQYF
V: TRBV5-1; J: TRBJ2-5; D: TRBD1; size: -; DNA: TGCGCCAGCAGCTTGGGTGGGACAGAAGAGACCCAGTACTTC; CDR3: CASSLGGTEETQYF
V: TRBV9; J: TRBJ2-7; D: TRBD2; size: -; DNA: TGTGCCAGCAGCGCCTCTAGCGGGCGAACCTACGAGCAGTACTTC; CDR3: CASSASSGRTYEQYF
V: TRBV2; J: TRBJ1-6; D: TRBD1; size: -; DNA: TGTGCCAGCAGTGCAGGGGGCCTTTATAATTCACCCCTCCACTTT; CDR3: CASSAGGLYNSPLHF
V: TRBV29-1; J: TRBJ1-1; D: TRBD1; size: -; DNA: TGCAGCGCACTCGCGAGAGGGACAGGGGCAGTGATGACTGAAGCTTTCTTT; CDR3: CSALARGTGAVMTEAFF
V: TRBV6-5; J: TRBJ2-2; D: -; size: -; DNA: TGTGCCAGCAGTTTTCTAGGGGAGCTGTTTTTT; CDR3: CASSFLGELFF
V: TRBV7-9; J: TRBJ1-1; D: TRBD1; size: -; DNA: TGTGCCAGCAGCCTGTCCGGACAGGGGGCGGAAGCTTTCTTT; CDR3: CASSLSGQGAEAFF
V: TRBV5-1; J: TRBJ2-7; D: TRBD1; size: -; DNA: TGCGCCAGCAGCTCGCCGGACAGGGGCACCTACGAGCAGTACTTC; CDR3: CASSSPDRGTYEQYF
V: TRBV18; J: TRBJ2-4; D: TRBD2; size: -; DNA: TGTGCCAGCTCACCTCGGGGGGGGCACATTCAGTACTTC; CDR3: CASSPRGGHIQYF
V: TRBV7-2; J: TRBJ2-3; D: -; size: -; DNA: TGTGCCAGCAGCCGAGGACAGCATGCTAGCACAGATACGCAGTATTTT; CDR3: CASSRGQHASTDTQYF
V: TRBV6-5; J: TRBJ2-7; D: TRBD1; size: once; DNA: TGTGCCAGCAGTAAAACAGGGGACTCCTACGAGCAGTACTTC; CDR3: CASSKTGDSYEQYF
V: TRBV7-2; J: TRBJ2-5; D: TRBD2; size: -; DNA: TGTGCCAGCAGCTTAGCACTAGCGGGAAAAGAGACCCAGTACTTC; CDR3: CASSLALAGKETQYF
V: TRBV7-7; J: TRBJ2-1; D: TRBD2; size: -; DNA: TGTGCTAGCAGCACGGGACTAGCGGGGGGAGGGTACAATGAGCAGTTCTTC; CDR3: CASSTGLAGGGYNEQFF
V: TRBV4-1; J: TRBJ2-7; D: TRBD1; size: -; DNA: TGCGCCAGCAGCCGCTCGGACAGGGGGCTAAATGAGCAGTACTTC; CDR3: CASSRSDRGLNEQYF
V: TRBV6-1; J: TRBJ1-2; D: TRBD1; size: -; DNA: TGTGCCAGCAGTGAAGCGGGACAGGTCTATGGCTACACCTTC; CDR3: CASSEAGQVYGYTF
V: TRBV11-2; J: TRBJ2-3; D: TRBD1; size: -; DNA: TGTGCCAGCCGCTTGGGGGGGACAGGGACAGTAGATACGCAGTATTTT; CDR3: CASRLGGTGTVDTQYF
V: TRBV25-1; J: TRBJ2-1; D: -; size: -; DNA: TGTGCCAGCAGTGCTTCCTGGATTGGGGACACCCATAGGGATGAGCAGTTCTTC; CDR3: CASSASWIGDTHRDEQFF
V: TRBV2; J: TRBJ1-2; D: TRBD1; size: once; DNA: TGTGCCAGCCTCGGGACAGGGGGGGGCTACACCTTC; CDR3: CASLGTGGGYTF
V: TRBV6-5; J: TRBJ2-2; D: -; size: few; DNA: TGTGCCAGCAGTCTAACGAGGACCGGGGAGCTGTTTTTT; CDR3: CASSLTRTGELFF